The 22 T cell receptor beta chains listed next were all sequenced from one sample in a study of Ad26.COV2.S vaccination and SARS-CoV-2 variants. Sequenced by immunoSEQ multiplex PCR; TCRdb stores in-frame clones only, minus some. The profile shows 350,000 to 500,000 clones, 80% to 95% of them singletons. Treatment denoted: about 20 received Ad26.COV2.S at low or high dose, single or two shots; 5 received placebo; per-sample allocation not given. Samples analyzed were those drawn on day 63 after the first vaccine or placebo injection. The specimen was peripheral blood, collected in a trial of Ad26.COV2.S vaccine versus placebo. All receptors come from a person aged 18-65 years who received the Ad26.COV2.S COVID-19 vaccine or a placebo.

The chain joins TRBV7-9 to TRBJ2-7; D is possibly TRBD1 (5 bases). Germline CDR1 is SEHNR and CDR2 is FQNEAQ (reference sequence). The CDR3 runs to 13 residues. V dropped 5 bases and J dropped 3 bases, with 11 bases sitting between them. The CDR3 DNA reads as TGTGCCAGCAGCGCCAGGGATCACTACGAGCAGTACTTC. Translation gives CASSARDHYEQYF.

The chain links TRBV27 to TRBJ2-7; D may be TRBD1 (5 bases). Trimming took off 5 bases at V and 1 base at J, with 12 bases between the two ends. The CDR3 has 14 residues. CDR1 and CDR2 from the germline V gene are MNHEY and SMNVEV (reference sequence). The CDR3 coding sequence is TGTGCCAGCAGTAGTAGGACAAGATCCTACGAGCAGTACTTC. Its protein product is CASSSRTRSYEQYF.

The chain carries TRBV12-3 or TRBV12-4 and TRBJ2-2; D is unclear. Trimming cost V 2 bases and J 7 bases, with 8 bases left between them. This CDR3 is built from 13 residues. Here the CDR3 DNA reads TGTGCCAGCAGTTTAACGGAGAACGGGGAGCTGTTTTTT. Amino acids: CASSLTENGELFF.

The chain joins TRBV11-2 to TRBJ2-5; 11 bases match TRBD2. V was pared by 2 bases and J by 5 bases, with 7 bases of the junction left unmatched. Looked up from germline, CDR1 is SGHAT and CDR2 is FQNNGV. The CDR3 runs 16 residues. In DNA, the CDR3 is TGTGCCAGCAGCTTATCGACTAGCGGGATTAAGGAGACCCAGTACTTC. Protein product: CASSLSTSGIKETQYF.

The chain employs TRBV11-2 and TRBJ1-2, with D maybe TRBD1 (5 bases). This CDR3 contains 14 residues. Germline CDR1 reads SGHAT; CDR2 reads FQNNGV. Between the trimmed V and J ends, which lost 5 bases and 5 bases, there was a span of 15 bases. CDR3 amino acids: CASSHEGLLYGYTF. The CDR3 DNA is TGTGCCAGCAGCCACGAGGGACTGCTTTATGGCTACACCTTC.

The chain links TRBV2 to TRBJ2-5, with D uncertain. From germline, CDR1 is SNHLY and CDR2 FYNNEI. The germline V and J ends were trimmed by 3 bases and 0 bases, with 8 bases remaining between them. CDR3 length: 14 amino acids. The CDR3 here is CASSEKEDQETQYF. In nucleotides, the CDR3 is TGTGCCAGCAGTGAGAAGGAAGACCAAGAGACCCAGTACTTC.

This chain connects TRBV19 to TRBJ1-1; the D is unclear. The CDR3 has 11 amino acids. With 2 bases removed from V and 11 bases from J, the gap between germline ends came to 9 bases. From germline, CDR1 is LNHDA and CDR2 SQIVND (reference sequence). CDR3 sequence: CASSIPRWAFF. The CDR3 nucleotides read TGTGCCAGTAGTATACCCCGGTGGGCTTTCTTT.

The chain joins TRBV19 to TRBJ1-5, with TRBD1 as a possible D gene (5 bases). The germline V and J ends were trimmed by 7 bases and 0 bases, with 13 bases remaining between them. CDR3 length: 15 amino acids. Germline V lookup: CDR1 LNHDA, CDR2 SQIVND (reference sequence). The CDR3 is CASTLTGYSNQPQHF. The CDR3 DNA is TGTGCCAGTACCCTCACAGGATATAGCAATCAGCCCCAGCATTTT.

CDR3 residues: CASSYQFGSGRSKNIQYF. In DNA, the CDR3 is TGTGCCAGCAGTTACCAGTTCGGTAGCGGGAGGTCCAAAAACATTCAGTACTTC. The rearrangement joins TRBV6-2 or TRBV6-3 to TRBJ2-4; 10 bases align to TRBD2. The V gene's germline CDR1 is MNHEY and CDR2 SVGEGT. The J segment lost 2 bases and the V segment lost 2 bases, leaving 9 bases of the junction unmatched. CDR3 length: 18 residues.

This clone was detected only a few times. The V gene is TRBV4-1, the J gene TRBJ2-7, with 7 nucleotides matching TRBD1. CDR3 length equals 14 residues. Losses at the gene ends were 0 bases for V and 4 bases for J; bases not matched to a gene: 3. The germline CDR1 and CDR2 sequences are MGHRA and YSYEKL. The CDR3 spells CASSQEQGNYEQYF. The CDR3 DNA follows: TGCGCCAGCAGCCAAGAACAGGGGAATTACGAGCAGTACTTC.

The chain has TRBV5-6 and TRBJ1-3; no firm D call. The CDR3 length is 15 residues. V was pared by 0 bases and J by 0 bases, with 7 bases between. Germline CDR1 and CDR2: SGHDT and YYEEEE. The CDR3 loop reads CASSLVGDSGNTIYF. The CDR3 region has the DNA TGTGCCAGCAGCTTGGTAGGAGACTCTGGAAACACCATATATTTT.

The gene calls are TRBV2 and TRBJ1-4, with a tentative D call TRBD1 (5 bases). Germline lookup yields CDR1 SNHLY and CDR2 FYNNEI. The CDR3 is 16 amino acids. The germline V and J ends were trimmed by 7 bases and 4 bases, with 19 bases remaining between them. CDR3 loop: CASTPGSSGINEKLFF. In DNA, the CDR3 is TGTGCCAGCACTCCGGGTTCCTCAGGGATTAATGAAAAACTGTTTTTT.

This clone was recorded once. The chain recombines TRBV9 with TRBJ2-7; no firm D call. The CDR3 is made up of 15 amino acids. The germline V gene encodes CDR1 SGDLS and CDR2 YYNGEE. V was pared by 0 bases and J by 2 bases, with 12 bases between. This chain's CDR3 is CASSVDLGSPYEQYF. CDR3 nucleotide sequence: TGTGCCAGCAGCGTAGATCTGGGAAGTCCCTACGAGCAGTACTTC.

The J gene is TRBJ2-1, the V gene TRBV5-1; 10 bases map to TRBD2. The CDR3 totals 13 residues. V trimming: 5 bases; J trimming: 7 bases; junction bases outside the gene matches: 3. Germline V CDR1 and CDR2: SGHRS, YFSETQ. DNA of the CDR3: TGCGCCAGCAGAGCGGGAGGGTTTAATGAGCAGTTCTTC. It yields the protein CASRAGGFNEQFF.

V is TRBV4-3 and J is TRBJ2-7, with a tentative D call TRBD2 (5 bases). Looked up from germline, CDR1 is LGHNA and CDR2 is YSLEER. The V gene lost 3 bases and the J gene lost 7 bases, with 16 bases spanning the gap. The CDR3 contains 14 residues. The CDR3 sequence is CASSQYLPPGEQYF. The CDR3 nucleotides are TGCGCCAGCAGCCAGTATCTCCCTCCGGGGGAGCAGTACTTC.

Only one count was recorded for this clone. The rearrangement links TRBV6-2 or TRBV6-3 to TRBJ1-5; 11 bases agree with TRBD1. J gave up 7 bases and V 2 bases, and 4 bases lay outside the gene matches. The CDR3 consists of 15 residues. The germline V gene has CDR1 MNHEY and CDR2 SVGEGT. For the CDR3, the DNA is TGTGCCAGCAGTTACGGGACAGGGGGTGGACAGCCCCAGCATTTT. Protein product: CASSYGTGGGQPQHF.

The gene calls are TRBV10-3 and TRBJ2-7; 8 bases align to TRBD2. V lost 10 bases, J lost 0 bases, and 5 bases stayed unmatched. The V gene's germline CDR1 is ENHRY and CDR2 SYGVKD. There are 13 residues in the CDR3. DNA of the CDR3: TGTGCCACAACTAGCGGTAGCTCCTACGAGCAGTACTTC. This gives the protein CATTSGSSYEQYF.

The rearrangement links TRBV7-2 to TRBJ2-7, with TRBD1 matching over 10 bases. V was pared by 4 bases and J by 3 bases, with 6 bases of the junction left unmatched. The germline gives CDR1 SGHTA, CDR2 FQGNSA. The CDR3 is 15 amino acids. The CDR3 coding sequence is TGTGCCAGCAGCTCGTGGGACAGGGGTGTCTACGAGCAGTACTTC. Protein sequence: CASSSWDRGVYEQYF.

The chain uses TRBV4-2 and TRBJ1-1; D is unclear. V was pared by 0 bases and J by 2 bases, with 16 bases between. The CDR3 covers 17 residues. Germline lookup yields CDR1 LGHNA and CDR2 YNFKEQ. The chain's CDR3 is CASSQDWRVQSNTEAFF. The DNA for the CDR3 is TGTGCCAGCAGCCAAGATTGGCGGGTACAGAGTAACACTGAAGCTTTCTTT.

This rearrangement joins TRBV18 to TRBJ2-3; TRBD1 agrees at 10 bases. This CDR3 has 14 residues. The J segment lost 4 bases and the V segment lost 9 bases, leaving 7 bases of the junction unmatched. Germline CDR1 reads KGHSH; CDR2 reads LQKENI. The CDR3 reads CASRMTGGADTQYF. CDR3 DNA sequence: TGTGCCAGTCGGATGACAGGGGGCGCAGATACGCAGTATTTT.

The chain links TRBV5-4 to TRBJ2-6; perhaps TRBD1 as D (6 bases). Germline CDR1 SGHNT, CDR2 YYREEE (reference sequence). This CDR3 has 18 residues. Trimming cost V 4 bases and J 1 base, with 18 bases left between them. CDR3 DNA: TGTGCCAGCAGCCCCTCATGGTCCGGGACATCTGGGGCCAACGTCCTGACTTTC. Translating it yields CASSPSWSGTSGANVLTF.

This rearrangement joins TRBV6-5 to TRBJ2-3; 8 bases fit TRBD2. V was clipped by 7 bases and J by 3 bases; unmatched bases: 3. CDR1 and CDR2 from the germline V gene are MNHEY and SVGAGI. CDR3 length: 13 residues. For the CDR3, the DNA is TGTGCCAGCAATCGCGGGAGGACAGATACGCAGTATTTT. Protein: CASNRGRTDTQYF.